Listed here are 6 T cell receptor beta chains from one sample, sequenced in a study of Ad26.COV2.S vaccination and SARS-CoV-2 variants. The treatment here: roughly 18 received Ad26.COV2.S at low or high dose, single or two shots; 5 received placebo; per-sample allocation not given. Sampling was done on day 63 after the first vaccine or placebo injection. The data were produced by immunoSEQ multiplex PCR, yet TCRdb's version contains in-frame clones alone and is incomplete. The sample lists roughly 510,000 clones, about 83% occurring once. This specimen was peripheral blood, taken in a trial of Ad26.COV2.S vaccine versus placebo. These TCRs come from a person between 18 and 59 years old who received the Ad26.COV2.S COVID-19 vaccine or a placebo.

This chain uses TRBV2 with TRBJ2-3, with TRBD2 matching over 10 bases. Germline V gene sequence: CDR1 SNHLY, CDR2 FYNNEI. The CDR3 spans 13 residues. The CDR3 region has the DNA TGTGTAGGTCGGCTAGCGGGAGCAGATACGCAGTATTTT. This sequence encodes CVGRLAGADTQYF. The complete variable domain, with remaining parts taken from reference TRBV2 and TRBJ2-3, reads EPEVTQTPSHQVTQMGQEVILRCVPISNHLYFYWYRQILGQKVEFLVSFYNNEISEKSEIFDDQFSVERPDGSNFTLKIRSTKLEDSAMYFCVGRLAGADTQYFGPGTRLTVL.

This clone was seen once. The chain uses TRBV9 and TRBJ2-1; D perhaps matches TRBD2 (5 bases). This CDR3 region has 15 residues. The V end was cut by 0 bases, the J end by 9 bases, with 16 bases between. CDR1 and CDR2 from the germline V gene are SGDLS and YYNGEE. CDR3 protein: CASSVGGPVGGEQFF. The CDR3, as DNA: TGTGCCAGCAGCGTAGGAGGGCCGGTCGGAGGTGAGCAGTTCTTC. The whole variable domain, filled in from reference TRBV9 and TRBJ2-1, reads DSGVTQTPKHLITATGQRVTLRCSPRSGDLSVYWYQQSLDQGLQFLIQYYNGEERAKGNILERFSAQQFPDLHSELNLSSLELGDSALYFCASSVGGPVGGEQFFGPGTRLTVL.

V gene TRBV4-1 combines with J gene TRBJ2-7, with 9 bases lining up with TRBD2. The V segment lost 5 bases and the J segment 0 bases; nucleotides outside the gene matches: 8. The CDR3 covers 16 residues. From germline, CDR1 is MGHRA and CDR2 YSYEKL. This CDR3 reads CASSARLAANSYEQYF. The DNA of the CDR3 is TGCGCCAGCAGCGCCCGACTAGCGGCTAACTCCTACGAGCAGTACTTC.

The genes are TRBV18 and TRBJ2-3; no clear D gene. V gave up 3 bases and J gave up 2 bases, with 3 bases separating them. Germline lookup yields CDR1 KGHSH and CDR2 LQKENI. This CDR3 contains 12 residues. Here the CDR3 reads CASSPDTDTQYF. The CDR3 nucleotides read TGTGCCAGCTCACCCGACACAGATACGCAGTATTTT.

This chain uses TRBV24-1 with TRBJ2-1; 10 bases are a match to TRBD2. From germline, CDR1 is KGHDR and CDR2 SFDVKD. This CDR3 has 14 amino acids. V lost 2 bases, J lost 12 bases, and 6 bases stayed unmatched. The CDR3 loop is CATSDSGLADGQFF. In DNA form, the CDR3 reads TGTGCCACCAGTGATTCTGGACTAGCGGACGGGCAGTTCTTC.

Details on this clone: The same CDR3 can be traced to other DNA sequences in this sample. This rearrangement joins TRBV28 to TRBJ1-2; D ambiguous. CDR1 and CDR2 from the germline V gene are MDHEN and SYDVKM. The CDR3 runs to 11 residues. V was pared by 8 bases and J by 2 bases, with 6 bases between. The CDR3 protein is CASGGNYGYTF. The CDR3 nucleotides are TGTGCCAGCGGTGGGAACTATGGCTACACCTTC.